The source of this T cell receptor beta chain is a study of T cells in Graves' hyperthyroidism and ophthalmopathy. This clonotype was observed a few times. What was amplified from RNA transcripts were TCR beta CDR3 regions. With the HTBI primer set, the TCR CDR3 went through a first round of RT-PCR. TCRdb used MiXCR to reprocess the multiplex PCR reads, holding one entry per CDR3 protein. The table shows more than 450,000 distinct CDR3 sequences, with 13% to 15% occurring only once. In germline, CDR1 is SGHVS, CDR2 FQNEAQ. The CDR3 has 16 amino acids. The V end was cut by 2 bases, the J end by 0 bases, with 10 bases between.

The gene calls are TRBV7-8 and TRBJ2-2, with D maybe TRBD1 (5 bases). Specimen: blood. The receptor was derived from a woman aged 40 to 49 with Graves' hyperthyroidism. Written as DNA, the CDR3 is TGTGCCAGCAGCTTATCTAGGGGTGCGAACACCGGGGAGCTGTTTTTT. Its translation is CASSLSRGANTGELFF.